The 25 T cell receptor beta chains in this list originate from one sample, sequenced in a study of blood T cells in healthy people across ages. Next came a second PCR, run for about 6 to 11 cycles, which used a sample-barcoded 5' primer along with a J-beta primer mix. TCRdb reanalysed the 5' RACE reads using MiXCR and keeps one entry per CDR3 protein. In the table there are some 1,500,000 distinct CDR3 sequences, under 55% of which are singletons. Sequences were obtained from blood. These receptors came from a woman aged 18-29 years in good health.

The chain joins TRBV25-1 to TRBJ1-2, with 9 nucleotides matching TRBD1. This CDR3 region has 13 residues. Germline CDR1 reads MGHDK; CDR2 reads SYGVNS. With V trimmed by 7 bases and J by 6 bases, 6 bases remained unmatched. The CDR3 loop is CASTRTGGDGYTF. The DNA for the CDR3 is TGTGCCAGCACCCGTACAGGGGGCGATGGCTACACCTTC.

In its sample, this clonotype was seen many times. V usage is TRBV12-3 or TRBV12-4 and J usage is TRBJ2-7, with TRBD1 matching over 7 bases. The CDR3 has 14 residues. With V trimmed by 6 bases and J by 6 bases, 11 bases remained unmatched. The CDR3 reads CASSIFRDSREQYF. The DNA for the CDR3 is TGTGCCAGCAGCATATTCCGGGACAGTCGCGAGCAGTACTTC.

The DNA of the CDR3 is TGCGCCAGCAGCGCCGGACTGGGTAACTACAATGAGCAGTTCTTC. This translates into CASSAGLGNYNEQFF. The V and J genes are TRBV5-1 and TRBJ2-1, with D maybe TRBD2 (5 bases). This CDR3 spans 15 amino acids. The germline CDR1 and CDR2 sequences are SGHRS and YFSETQ. Trimming shortened V by 4 bases and J by 3 bases, and 14 bases separated the two germline ends.

CDR3 in amino acids: CSARDSRTAQETQYF. The CDR3 DNA follows: TGCAGTGCTAGAGATAGCCGGACAGCTCAAGAGACCCAGTACTTC. The chain employs TRBV20-1 and TRBJ2-5; perhaps TRBD1 as D (6 bases). Trimming left V 0 bases short and J 2 bases short, with 13 bases between. This CDR3 contains 15 residues. Germline lookup yields CDR1 DFQATT and CDR2 SNEGSKA (reference sequence).

The genes are TRBV21-1 and TRBJ1-5; no DNA check was done on the table's D call, TRBD1. TRBV21-1 is a pseudogene segment. This CDR3 spans 14 amino acids. The CDR3 DNA follows: TGTGCCAGCAGCAAGCGGGGGCTCAATCAGCCCCAGCATTTT. It encodes CASSKRGLNQPQHF.

The chain has TRBV15 and TRBJ1-2; 7 bases are a match to TRBD1. This CDR3 region has 13 residues. Trimming took 5 bases from V and 2 from J; bases not matched to a gene: 2. Per the germline V gene, CDR1 is LNHNV and CDR2 is YYDKDF (reference sequence). The CDR3 DNA reads as TGTGCCACCAGCTCGACAGGGAACTATGGCTACACCTTC. Translating it yields CATSSTGNYGYTF.

Note on this clonotype: This could be a read error, since a much larger clone is one nucleotide away. The chain combines TRBV27 with TRBJ2-7; TRBD2 is a possible D gene (6 bases). Germline V gene sequence: CDR1 MNHEY, CDR2 SMNVEV (reference sequence). The CDR3 contains 15 residues. CDR3 amino acids: CASSLEGPWTDEQDF. CDR3 coding DNA: TGTGCCAGCAGTTTGGAGGGCCCGTGGACCGACGAGCAGGACTTC.

This clonotype turned up a few times. This chain links TRBV20-1 with TRBJ1-2, with 7 bases matching TRBD1. Trimming at V came to 2 bases and at J to 8 bases, leaving 5 bases not matched to a gene. This CDR3 contains 12 residues. Looked up from germline, CDR1 is DFQATT and CDR2 is SNEGSKA (reference sequence). CDR3 coding DNA: TGCAGTGCTAGACAGGGGGGGGACGGCTACACCTTC. This gives the protein CSARQGGDGYTF.

V usage is TRBV6-5 and J usage is TRBJ2-4, with 12 bases aligning to TRBD2. The length of the CDR3 is 14 residues. V gave up 4 bases and J gave up 10 bases; unmatched junction bases: 5. CDR1 and CDR2 (germline): MNHEY, SVGAGI. The CDR3 DNA reads as TGTGCCAGCAGTTCCCTAGCGGGGGGGCGTATTCAGTACTTC. The encoded protein is CASSSLAGGRIQYF.

The chain has TRBV7-9 and TRBJ1-6; 8 nucleotides align to TRBD1. There are 15 residues in the CDR3. The V and J ends lost 5 bases and 10 bases, in that order; junction bases with no gene match: 10. Germline CDR1 SEHNR, CDR2 FQNEAQ (reference sequence). In DNA, the CDR3 is TGTGCCAGCAGCCTAGGACAGGGAAGAGACTCACCCCTCCACTTT. Translating it yields CASSLGQGRDSPLHF.

The J gene is TRBJ2-7, the V gene TRBV20-1; a weak D match, TRBD2 (6 bases). The CDR3 covers 16 residues. V lost 1 base and J lost 3, with 19 bases in between. The germline V gene encodes CDR1 DFQATT and CDR2 SNEGSKA (reference sequence). As DNA, the CDR3 is TGCAGTGCTAGAGCCCAAGTCGGGGGATCGGTCTACGAGCAGTACTTC. This gives the protein CSARAQVGGSVYEQYF.

The chain carries TRBV11-1 and TRBJ2-2, with 7 bases matching TRBD1. The CDR3 is 14 amino acids. Germline values: CDR1 SGHAT, CDR2 FQDESV (reference sequence). The junction had 7 bases not matched to a gene; V was cut back by 5 bases and J by 7 bases. The CDR3 loop reads CASSSDRAIGELFF. As DNA, the CDR3 is TGTGCCAGCAGCAGTGACAGGGCCATCGGGGAGCTGTTTTTT.

To note about this clonotype: At one end the junction does not follow the germline gene, possibly because of a read error. The chain is built from TRBV29-1 and TRBJ2-1, with 9 bases lining up with TRBD2. CDR1 is SQVTM, CDR2 ANQGSEA, per germline. This CDR3 is 15 amino acids long. The CDR3 coding sequence is TGCGGCGTTGATGGCGGGGGGGTCTCCTACAATGAGCAGTTCTTC. It specifies CGVDGGGVSYNEQFF.

The chain carries TRBV6-6 and TRBJ2-5; 9 bases agree with TRBD2. The J segment lost 11 bases and the V segment lost 2 bases, leaving 12 bases of the junction unmatched. This CDR3 is built from 15 residues. Germline loops: CDR1 MNHNY, CDR2 SVGAGI (reference sequence). The CDR3 nucleotides are TGTGCCAGCAGTTACCTCGCTAGCGGGAACGACAAGCAGTACTTC. Its translation is CASSYLASGNDKQYF.

CDR3 nucleotide sequence: TGCGCCAGCAGCACTAGCGGGGGGAACTACGAGCAGTACTTC. Translating it yields CASSTSGGNYEQYF. This chain joins TRBV4-1 and TRBJ2-7, with 12 bases that match TRBD2. The CDR3 runs to 14 residues. Germline-derived CDR1 and CDR2 are MGHRA and YSYEKL. Germline trimming cut 5 bases from V and 3 bases from J; bases unmatched to any gene: 2.

The V and J genes are TRBV28 and TRBJ2-7; TRBD2 matches 14 bases. Germline V lookup: CDR1 MDHEN, CDR2 SYDVKM. There are 15 residues in the CDR3. V lost 7 bases and J lost 6; bases outside the gene matches: 8. The CDR3 DNA is TGTGCCAGCAACCCCGGGACTAGCGGGAGCTCCGAGCAGTACTTC. Its translation is CASNPGTSGSSEQYF. Full variable domain (outside the CDR3, taken from reference TRBV28 and TRBJ2-7): DVKVTQSSRYLVKRTGEKVFLECVQDMDHENMFWYRQDPGLGLRLIYFSYDVKMKEKGDIPEGYSVSREKKERFSLILESASTNQTSMYLCASNPGTSGSSEQYFGPGTRLTVT.

The J gene is TRBJ2-7, the V gene TRBV6-6, with D unresolved. Trimming left V 0 bases short and J 3 bases short, with 6 bases between. This CDR3 is built from 13 residues. Germline CDR1 and CDR2: MNHNY and SVGAGI (reference sequence). The DNA for the CDR3 is TGTGCCAGCAGTTACTCCTTAATCTACGAGCAGTACTTC. It codes for CASSYSLIYEQYF.

This clonotype has only one observation. This chain joins TRBV3-1 and TRBJ2-5; D might be TRBD1 or TRBD2, each matching 5 bases. V dropped 6 bases and J dropped 2 bases, with 19 bases sitting between them. The CDR3 runs to 16 residues. Looked up from germline, CDR1 is LGHDT and CDR2 is YNNKEL (reference sequence). The CDR3 DNA sequence: TGTGCCAGCAGTCAACGGGGCATACTCTTACAAGAGACCCAGTACTTC. Translated, it gives CASSQRGILLQETQYF.

The V and J genes are TRBV12-3 or TRBV12-4 and TRBJ2-3; D remains unclear. This CDR3 is 15 amino acids long. Trimming took off 3 bases at V and 3 bases at J, with 13 bases between the two ends. CDR3 in amino acids: CASSFRVLKTDTQYF. Written as DNA, the CDR3 is TGTGCCAGCAGTTTCCGGGTTCTAAAAACAGATACGCAGTATTTT.

This clonotype was seen more than once but under ten times. The V and J genes are TRBV7-2 and TRBJ2-5; D unclear. Near its end, the DNA agrees better with TRBJ2-7, so the J call may be wrong. CDR1 and CDR2 from the germline V gene are SGHTA and FQGNSA. The CDR3 has 14 amino acids. CDR3 amino acids: CASSFRIGPSEQYF. In nucleotides, the CDR3 is TGTGCCAGCAGCTTCAGGATAGGTCCCTCCGAGCAGTACTTC.

In regard to this clonotype: A read error may produce the germline difference seen at one junction end. The rearrangement links TRBV4-2 to TRBJ1-4; no clear D. Per the germline V gene, CDR1 is LGHNA and CDR2 is YNFKEQ. CDR3 size: 13 residues. This CDR3 is CASSQEPNEKLFF. As DNA, the CDR3 is TGTGCCAGCAGTCAAGAACCTAATGAAAAACTGTTTTTT.

In its sample, this clonotype was seen a few times. In DNA, the CDR3 is TGTGCCAGCAGTTACTGGCGAGGGGGCTCGGCCCCCTATGGCTACACCTTC. It yields the protein CASSYWRGGSAPYGYTF. The rearrangement uses TRBV6-6 and TRBJ1-2; 7 positions match TRBD1. With 1 base clipped from V and 4 bases from J, the junction kept 12 bases outside the gene matches. Germline values: CDR1 MNHNY, CDR2 SVGAGI (reference sequence). This CDR3 contains 17 residues.

This clonotype came up a few times. CDR3 in amino acids: CASSKYWANYGYTF. The CDR3 DNA follows: TGTGCCAGCAGCAAATATTGGGCAAACTATGGCTACACCTTC. The chain has TRBV21-1 and TRBJ1-2. TRBV21-1 is classified as a pseudogene. CDR3 size: 14 residues.

V is TRBV13 and J is TRBJ1-2, with 8 bases aligning to TRBD1. The germline CDR1 and CDR2 sequences are PRHDT and FYEKMQ (reference sequence). V lost 4 bases and J lost 6; bases outside the gene matches: 10. The CDR3 contains 15 residues. DNA for the CDR3: TGTGCCAGCAGCTCGAGGACAGGGTTAAGGGATGGCTACACCTTC. It codes for CASSSRTGLRDGYTF.

This chain connects TRBV9 to TRBJ2-1; 13 bases are a match to TRBD2. After removal of 7 bases from V and 8 bases from J, the junction contained 9 bases not matched to a gene. The CDR3 runs 15 residues. The germline gives CDR1 SGDLS, CDR2 YYNGEE. The CDR3, as DNA: TGTGCCAGCGTAGTACTAGCGGGGGGGCTGGATGAGCAGTTCTTC. Protein product: CASVVLAGGLDEQFF. The whole variable domain, filled in from reference TRBV9 and TRBJ2-1, reads DSGVTQTPKHLITATGQRVTLRCSPRSGDLSVYWYQQSLDQGLQFLIQYYNGEERAKGNILERFSAQQFPDLHSELNLSSLELGDSALYFCASVVLAGGLDEQFFGPGTRLTVL.